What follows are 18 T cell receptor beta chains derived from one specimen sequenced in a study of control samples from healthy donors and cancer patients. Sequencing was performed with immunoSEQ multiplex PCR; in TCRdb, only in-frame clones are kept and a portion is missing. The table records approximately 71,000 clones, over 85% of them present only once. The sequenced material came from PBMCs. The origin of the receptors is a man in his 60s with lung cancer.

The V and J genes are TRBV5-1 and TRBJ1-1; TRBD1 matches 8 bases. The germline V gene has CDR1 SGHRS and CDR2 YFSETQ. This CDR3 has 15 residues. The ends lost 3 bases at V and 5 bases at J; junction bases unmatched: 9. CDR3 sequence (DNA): TGCGCCAGCAGCTGGCAGACAGGGGTCAGAACTGAAGCTTTCTTT. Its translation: CASSWQTGVRTEAFF.

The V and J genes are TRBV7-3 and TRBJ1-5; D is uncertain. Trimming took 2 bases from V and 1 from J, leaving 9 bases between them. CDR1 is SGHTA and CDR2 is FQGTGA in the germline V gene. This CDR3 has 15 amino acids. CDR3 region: CASSLGPGSNQPQHF. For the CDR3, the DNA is TGTGCCAGCAGCTTAGGTCCGGGGAGCAATCAGCCCCAGCATTTT.

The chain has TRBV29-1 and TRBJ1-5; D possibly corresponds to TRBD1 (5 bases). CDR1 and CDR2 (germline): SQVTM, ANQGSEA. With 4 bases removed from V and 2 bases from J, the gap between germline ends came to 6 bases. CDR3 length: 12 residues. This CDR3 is CSVAGGNQPQHF. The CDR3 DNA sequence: TGCAGCGTTGCGGGGGGCAATCAGCCCCAGCATTTT.

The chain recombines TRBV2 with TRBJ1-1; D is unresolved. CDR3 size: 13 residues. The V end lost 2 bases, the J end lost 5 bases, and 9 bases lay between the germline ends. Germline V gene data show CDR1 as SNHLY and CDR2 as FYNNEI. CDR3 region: CASSESIRTEAFF. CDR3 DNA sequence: TGTGCCAGCAGTGAATCTATTAGGACTGAAGCTTTCTTT.

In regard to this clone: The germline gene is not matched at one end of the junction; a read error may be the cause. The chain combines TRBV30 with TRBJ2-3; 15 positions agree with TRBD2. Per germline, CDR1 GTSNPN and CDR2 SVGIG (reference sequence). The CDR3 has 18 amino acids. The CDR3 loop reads CTWSGGTSGGQFTDTQYF. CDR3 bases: TGTACCTGGAGTGGCGGGACTAGCGGGGGGCAGTTCACAGATACGCAGTATTTT.

The CDR3 reads CASSSPLRGYNEQFF. For the CDR3, the DNA is TGTGCCAGCAGCTCCCCTCTGAGGGGGTACAATGAGCAGTTCTTC. The chain couples TRBV13 to TRBJ2-1, with D perhaps TRBD1 (6 bases). V lost 4 bases and J 4 bases, leaving 14 bases between the germline ends. CDR3 length: 15 amino acids. Germline lookup yields CDR1 PRHDT and CDR2 FYEKMQ (reference sequence). Using reference TRBV13 and TRBJ2-1 for the parts outside the CDR3, the full variable domain is AAGVIQSPRHLIKEKRETATLKCYPIPRHDTVYWYQQGPGQDPQFLISFYEKMQSDKGSIPDRFSAQQFSDYHSELNMSSLELGDSALYFCASSSPLRGYNEQFFGPGTRLTVL.

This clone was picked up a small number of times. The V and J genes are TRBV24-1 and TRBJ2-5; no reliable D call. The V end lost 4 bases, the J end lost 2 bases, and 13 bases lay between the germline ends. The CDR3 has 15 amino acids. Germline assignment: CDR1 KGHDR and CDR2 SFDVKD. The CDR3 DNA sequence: TGTGCCACCAGTGACCGGGCGGTGGGGCAAGAGACCCAGTACTTC. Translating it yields CATSDRAVGQETQYF.

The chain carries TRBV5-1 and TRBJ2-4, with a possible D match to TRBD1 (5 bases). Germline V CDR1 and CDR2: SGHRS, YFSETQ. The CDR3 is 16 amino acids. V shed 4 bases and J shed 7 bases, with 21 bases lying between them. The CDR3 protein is CASSPEVAIQGNIQYF. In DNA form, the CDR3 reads TGCGCCAGCAGCCCCGAAGTGGCCATCCAGGGTAACATTCAGTACTTC.

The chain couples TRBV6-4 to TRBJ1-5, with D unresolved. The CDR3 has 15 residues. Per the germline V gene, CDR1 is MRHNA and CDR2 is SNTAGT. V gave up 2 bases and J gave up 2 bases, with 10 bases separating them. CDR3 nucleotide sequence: TGTGCCAGCAGTGACGCCCGGGAGCGCAATCAGCCCCAGCATTTT. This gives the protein CASSDARERNQPQHF.

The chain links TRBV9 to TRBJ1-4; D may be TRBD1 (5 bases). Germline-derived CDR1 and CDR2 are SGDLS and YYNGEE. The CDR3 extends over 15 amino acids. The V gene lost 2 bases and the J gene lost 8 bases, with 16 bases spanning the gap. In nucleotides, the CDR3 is TGTGCCAGCAGCGTTGGGACTTACGAGAAGGAAAAACTGTTTTTT. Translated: CASSVGTYEKEKLFF.

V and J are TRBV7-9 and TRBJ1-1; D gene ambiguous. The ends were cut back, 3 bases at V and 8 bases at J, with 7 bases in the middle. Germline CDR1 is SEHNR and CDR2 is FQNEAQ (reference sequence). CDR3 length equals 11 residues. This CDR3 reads CASSFSAEAFF. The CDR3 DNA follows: TGTGCCAGCAGCTTCTCGGCCGAAGCTTTCTTT. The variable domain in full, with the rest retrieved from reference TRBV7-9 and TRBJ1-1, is DTGVSQNPRHKITKRGQNVTFRCDPISEHNRLYWYRQTLGQGPEFLTYFQNEAQLEKSRLLSDRFSAERPKGSFSTLEIQRTEQGDSAMYLCASSFSAEAFFGQGTRLTVV.

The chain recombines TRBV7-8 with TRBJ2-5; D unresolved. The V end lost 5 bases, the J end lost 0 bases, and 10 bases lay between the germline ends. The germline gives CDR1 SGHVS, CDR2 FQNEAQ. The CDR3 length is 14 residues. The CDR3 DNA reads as TGTGCCAGCAGCCCTTCAGTAAACCAAGAGACCCAGTACTTC. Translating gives CASSPSVNQETQYF.

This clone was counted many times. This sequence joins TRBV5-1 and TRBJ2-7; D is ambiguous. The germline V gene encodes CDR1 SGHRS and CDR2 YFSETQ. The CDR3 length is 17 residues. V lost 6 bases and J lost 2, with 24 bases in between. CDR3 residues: CASTGYRAFTFPYEQYV. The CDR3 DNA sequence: TGCGCCAGCACCGGATACCGGGCCTTCACTTTCCCCTACGAGCAGTACGTC.

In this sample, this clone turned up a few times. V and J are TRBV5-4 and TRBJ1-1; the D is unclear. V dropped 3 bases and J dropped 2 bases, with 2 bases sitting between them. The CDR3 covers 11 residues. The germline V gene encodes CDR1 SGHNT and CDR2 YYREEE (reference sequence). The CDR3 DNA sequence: TGTGCCAGCAGCTCCAACACTGAAGCTTTCTTT. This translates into CASSSNTEAFF. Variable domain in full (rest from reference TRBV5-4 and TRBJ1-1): ETGVTQSPTHLIKTRGQQVTLRCSSQSGHNTVSWYQQALGQGPQFIFQYYREEENGRGNFPPRFSGLQFPNYSSELNVNALELDDSALYLCASSSNTEAFFGQGTRLTVV.

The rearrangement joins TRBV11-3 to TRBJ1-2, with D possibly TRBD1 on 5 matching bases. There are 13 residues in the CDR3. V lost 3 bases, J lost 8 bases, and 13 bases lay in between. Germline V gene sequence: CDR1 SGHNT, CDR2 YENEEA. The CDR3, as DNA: TGTGCCAGCAGCTTTTACGGGGCTAGAGGCTACACCTTC. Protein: CASSFYGARGYTF.

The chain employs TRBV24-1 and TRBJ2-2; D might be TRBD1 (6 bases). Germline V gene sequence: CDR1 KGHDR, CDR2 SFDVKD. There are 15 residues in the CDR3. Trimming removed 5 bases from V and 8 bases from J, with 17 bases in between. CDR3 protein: CATSGLQGSSGELFF. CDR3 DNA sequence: TGTGCCACCAGTGGGCTCCAGGGGTCGTCGGGGGAGCTGTTTTTT.

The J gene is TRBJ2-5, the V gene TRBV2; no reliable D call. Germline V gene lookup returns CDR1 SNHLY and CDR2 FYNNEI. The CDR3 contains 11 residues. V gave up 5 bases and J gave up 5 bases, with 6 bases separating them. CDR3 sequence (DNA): TGTGCCAGCAGTTGGGTGGAGACCCAGTACTTC. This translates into CASSWVETQYF. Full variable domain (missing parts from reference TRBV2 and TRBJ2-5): EPEVTQTPSHQVTQMGQEVILRCVPISNHLYFYWYRQILGQKVEFLVSFYNNEISEKSEIFDDQFSVERPDGSNFTLKIRSTKLEDSAMYFCASSWVETQYFGPGTRLLVL.

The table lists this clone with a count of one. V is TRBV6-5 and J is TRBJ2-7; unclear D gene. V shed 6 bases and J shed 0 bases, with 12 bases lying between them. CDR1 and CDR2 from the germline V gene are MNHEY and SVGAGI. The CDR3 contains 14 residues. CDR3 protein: CASRLGFSSYEQYF. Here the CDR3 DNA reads TGTGCCAGCAGGCTTGGGTTCAGCTCCTACGAGCAGTACTTC.